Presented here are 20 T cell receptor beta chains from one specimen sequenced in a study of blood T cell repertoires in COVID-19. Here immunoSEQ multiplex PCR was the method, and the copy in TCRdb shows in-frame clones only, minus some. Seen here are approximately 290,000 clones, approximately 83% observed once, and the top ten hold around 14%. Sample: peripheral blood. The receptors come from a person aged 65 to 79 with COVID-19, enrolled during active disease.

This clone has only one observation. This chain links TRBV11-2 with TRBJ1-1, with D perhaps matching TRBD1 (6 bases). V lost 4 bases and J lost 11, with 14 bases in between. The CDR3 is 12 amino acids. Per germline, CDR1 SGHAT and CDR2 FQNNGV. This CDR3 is CASSSLGGGAFF. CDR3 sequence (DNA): TGTGCCAGCAGCTCGCTAGGGGGAGGGGCTTTCTTT.

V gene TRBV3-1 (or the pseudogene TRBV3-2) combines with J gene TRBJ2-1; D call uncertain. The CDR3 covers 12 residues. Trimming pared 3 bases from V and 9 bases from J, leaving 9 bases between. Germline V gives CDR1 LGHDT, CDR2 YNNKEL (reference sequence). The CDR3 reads CASSQELGEQFF. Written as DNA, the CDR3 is TGTGCCAGCAGCCAGGAGCTTGGTGAGCAGTTCTTC.

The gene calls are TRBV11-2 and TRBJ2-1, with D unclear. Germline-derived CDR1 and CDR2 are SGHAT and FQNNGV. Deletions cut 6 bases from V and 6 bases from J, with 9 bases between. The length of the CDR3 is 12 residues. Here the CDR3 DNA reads TGTGCCAGCAGGGCCCTTGCCAATGAGCAGTTCTTC. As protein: CASRALANEQFF.

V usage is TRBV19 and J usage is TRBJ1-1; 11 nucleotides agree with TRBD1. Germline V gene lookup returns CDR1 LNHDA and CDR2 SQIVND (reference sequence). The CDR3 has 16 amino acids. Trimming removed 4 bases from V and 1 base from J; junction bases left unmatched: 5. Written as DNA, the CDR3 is TGTGCCAGTAGTAACCGGGACAGGGGGGCGAACACTGAAGCTTTCTTT. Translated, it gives CASSNRDRGANTEAFF.

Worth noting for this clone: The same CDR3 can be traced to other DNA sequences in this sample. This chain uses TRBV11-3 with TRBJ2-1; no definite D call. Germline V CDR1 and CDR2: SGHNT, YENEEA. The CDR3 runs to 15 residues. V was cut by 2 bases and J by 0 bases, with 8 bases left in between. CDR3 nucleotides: TGTGCCAGCAGCTTATCGTCGAGCTCCTACAATGAGCAGTTCTTC. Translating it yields CASSLSSSSYNEQFF.

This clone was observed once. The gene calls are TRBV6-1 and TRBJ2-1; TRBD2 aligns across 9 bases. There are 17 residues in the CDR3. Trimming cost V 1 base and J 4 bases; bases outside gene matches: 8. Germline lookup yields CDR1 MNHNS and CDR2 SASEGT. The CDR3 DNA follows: TGTGCCAGCAGTGAAGGAGGAGCGGGAGGCTTGTACAATGAGCAGTTCTTC. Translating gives CASSEGGAGGLYNEQFF.

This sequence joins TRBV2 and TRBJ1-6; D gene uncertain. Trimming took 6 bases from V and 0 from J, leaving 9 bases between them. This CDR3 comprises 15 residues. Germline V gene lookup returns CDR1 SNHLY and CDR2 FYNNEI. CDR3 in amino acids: CASREDSSYNSPLHF. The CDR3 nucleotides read TGTGCCAGCAGAGAGGATAGCTCCTATAATTCACCCCTCCACTTT.

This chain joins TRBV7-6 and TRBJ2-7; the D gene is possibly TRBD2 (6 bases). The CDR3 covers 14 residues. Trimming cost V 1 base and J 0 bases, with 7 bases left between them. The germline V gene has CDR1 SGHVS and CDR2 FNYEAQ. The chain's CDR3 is CASSLVAASYEQYF. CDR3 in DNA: TGTGCCAGCAGCTTAGTAGCGGCCTCCTACGAGCAGTACTTC.

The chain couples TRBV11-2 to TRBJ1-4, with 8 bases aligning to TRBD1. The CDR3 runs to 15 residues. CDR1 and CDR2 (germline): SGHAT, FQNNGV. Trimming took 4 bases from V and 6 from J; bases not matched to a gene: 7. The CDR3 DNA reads TGTGCCAGCAGCTCGACCGGGACAGGAGATGAAAAACTGTTTTTT. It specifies CASSSTGTGDEKLFF.

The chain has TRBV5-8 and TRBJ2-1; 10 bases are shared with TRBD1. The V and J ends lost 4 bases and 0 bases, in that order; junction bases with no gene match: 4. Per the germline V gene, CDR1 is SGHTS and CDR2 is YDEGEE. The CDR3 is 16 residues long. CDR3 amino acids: CASSLGQGTSYNEQFF. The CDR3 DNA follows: TGTGCCAGCAGCCTGGGACAGGGGACCTCCTACAATGAGCAGTTCTTC.

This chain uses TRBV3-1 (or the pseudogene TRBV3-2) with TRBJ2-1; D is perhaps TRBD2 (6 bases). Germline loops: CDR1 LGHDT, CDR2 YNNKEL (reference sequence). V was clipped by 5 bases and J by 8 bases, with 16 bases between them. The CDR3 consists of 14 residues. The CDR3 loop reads CASSVTTSGYEQFF. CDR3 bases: TGTGCCAGCAGCGTTACGACTAGTGGCTATGAGCAGTTCTTC.

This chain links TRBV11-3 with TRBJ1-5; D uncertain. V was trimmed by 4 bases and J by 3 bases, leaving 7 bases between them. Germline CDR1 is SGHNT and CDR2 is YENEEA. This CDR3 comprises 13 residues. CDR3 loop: CASSSKHNQPQHF. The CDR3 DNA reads TGTGCCAGCAGCTCAAAGCACAATCAGCCCCAGCATTTT.

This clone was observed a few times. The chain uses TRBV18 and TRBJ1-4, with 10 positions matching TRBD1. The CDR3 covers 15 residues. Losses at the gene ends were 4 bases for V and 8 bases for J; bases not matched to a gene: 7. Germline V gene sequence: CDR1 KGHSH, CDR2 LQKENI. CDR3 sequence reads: CASSQETGGEEKLFF. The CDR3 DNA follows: TGTGCCAGCTCACAAGAGACAGGGGGCGAGGAAAAACTGTTTTTT.

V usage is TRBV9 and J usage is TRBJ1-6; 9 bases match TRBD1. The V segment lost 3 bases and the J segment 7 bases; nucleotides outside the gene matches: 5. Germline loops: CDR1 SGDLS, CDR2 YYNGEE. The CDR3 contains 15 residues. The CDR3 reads CASSAPGQGNSPLHF. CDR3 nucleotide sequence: TGTGCCAGCAGCGCGCCGGGACAGGGCAATTCACCCCTCCACTTT. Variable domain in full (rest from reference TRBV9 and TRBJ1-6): DSGVTQTPKHLITATGQRVTLRCSPRSGDLSVYWYQQSLDQGLQFLIQYYNGEERAKGNILERFSAQQFPDLHSELNLSSLELGDSALYFCASSAPGQGNSPLHFGNGTRLTVT.

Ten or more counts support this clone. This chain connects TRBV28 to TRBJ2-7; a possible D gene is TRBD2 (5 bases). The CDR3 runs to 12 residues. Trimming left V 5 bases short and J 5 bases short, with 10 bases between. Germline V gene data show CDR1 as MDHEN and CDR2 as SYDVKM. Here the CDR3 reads CASSEGVHEQYF. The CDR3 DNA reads TGTGCCAGCAGTGAGGGAGTCCACGAGCAGTACTTC.

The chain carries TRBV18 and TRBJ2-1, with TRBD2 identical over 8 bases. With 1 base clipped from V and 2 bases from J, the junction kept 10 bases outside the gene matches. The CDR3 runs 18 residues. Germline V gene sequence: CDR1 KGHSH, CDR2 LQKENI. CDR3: CASSPRGVGRGAYNEQFF. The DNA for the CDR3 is TGTGCCAGCTCACCACGTGGAGTGGGGCGGGGGGCCTACAATGAGCAGTTCTTC.

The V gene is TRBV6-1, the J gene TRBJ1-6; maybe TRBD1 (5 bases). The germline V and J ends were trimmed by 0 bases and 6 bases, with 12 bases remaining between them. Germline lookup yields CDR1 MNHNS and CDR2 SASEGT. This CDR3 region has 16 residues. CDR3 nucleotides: TGTGCCAGCAGTGAAGCTGGGGGAGGACGTAATTCACCCCTCCACTTT. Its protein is CASSEAGGGRNSPLHF.

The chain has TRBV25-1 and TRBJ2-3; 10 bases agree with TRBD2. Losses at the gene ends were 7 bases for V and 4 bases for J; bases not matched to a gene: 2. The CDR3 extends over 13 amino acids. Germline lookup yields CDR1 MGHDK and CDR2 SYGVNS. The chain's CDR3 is CASTLAGADTQYF. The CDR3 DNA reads TGTGCCAGCACGCTAGCGGGAGCAGATACGCAGTATTTT.

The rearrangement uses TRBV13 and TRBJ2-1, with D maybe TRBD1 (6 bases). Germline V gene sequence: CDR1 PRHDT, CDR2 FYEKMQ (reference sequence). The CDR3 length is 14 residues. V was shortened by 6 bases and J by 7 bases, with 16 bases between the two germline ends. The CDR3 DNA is TGTGCCAGCAGTCGTTTGACAGGCGGTAATGAGCAGTTCTTC. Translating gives CASSRLTGGNEQFF.

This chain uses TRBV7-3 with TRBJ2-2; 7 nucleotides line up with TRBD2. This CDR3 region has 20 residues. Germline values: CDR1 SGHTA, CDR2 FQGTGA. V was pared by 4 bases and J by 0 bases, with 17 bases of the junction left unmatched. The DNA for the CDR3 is TGTGCCAGCAGCTCGCTCCTGACAGCGGGACCGCTATCGAACACCGGGGAGCTGTTTTTT. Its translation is CASSSLLTAGPLSNTGELFF.